Listed here are 25 T cell receptor beta chains from one sample, sequenced in a study of blood T cell repertoires in COVID-19. The method was immunoSEQ multiplex PCR; TCRdb's version includes in-frame clones alone and lacks a portion of them. This sample has hundreds of thousands of clones, with 80% to 90% found just once. Source material: PBMCs or T cells enriched from blood (not recorded which). The receptors derive from a man in his fifties who had been exposed to COVID-19.

V is TRBV13 and J is TRBJ2-7; 11 bases match TRBD1. Germline V gene data show CDR1 as PRHDT and CDR2 as FYEKMQ (reference sequence). The V and J ends lost 7 bases and 2 bases, in that order; junction bases with no gene match: 4. CDR3 length equals 14 residues. CDR3 DNA sequence: TGTGCCAGCACGAAGGGACAGGGGGCCTACGAGCAGTACTTC. Protein product: CASTKGQGAYEQYF.

The V and J genes are TRBV18 and TRBJ1-1; weak D call: TRBD1 (5 bases). Germline V lookup: CDR1 KGHSH, CDR2 LQKENI. The CDR3 runs to 15 residues. V lost 2 bases and J lost 6, with 16 bases in between. In DNA form, the CDR3 reads TGTGCCAGCTCACCAAGGCAGGGTGGGTGGTCTGAAGCTTTCTTT. Protein product: CASSPRQGGWSEAFF. The full variable domain, its missing parts supplied by reference TRBV18 and TRBJ1-1, is NAGVMQNPRHLVRRRGQEARLRCSPMKGHSHVYWYRQLPEEGLKFMVYLQKENIIDESGMPKERFSAEFPKEGPSILRIQQVVRGDSAAYFCASSPRQGGWSEAFFGQGTRLTVV.

This sequence joins TRBV27 and TRBJ1-2, with TRBD1 matching over 11 bases. In germline, CDR1 is MNHEY, CDR2 SMNVEV (reference sequence). The trim removed 1 base at V and 5 bases at J, leaving 6 bases unmatched. The CDR3 loop spans 16 amino acids. The CDR3 reads CASSLFAGTGGYGYTF. Written as DNA, the CDR3 is TGTGCCAGCAGTTTATTCGCCGGGACAGGGGGGTATGGCTACACCTTC.

The V gene is TRBV28, the J gene TRBJ1-1; 8 nucleotides agree with TRBD1. The ends lost 6 bases at V and 3 bases at J; junction bases unmatched: 3. The CDR3 loop spans 13 amino acids. The germline V gene encodes CDR1 MDHEN and CDR2 SYDVKM. The CDR3 sequence: CASRDREDTEAFF. Here the CDR3 DNA reads TGTGCCAGCAGGGACAGGGAGGACACTGAAGCTTTCTTT.

The chain employs TRBV6-5 and TRBJ1-2; D may be TRBD1 (5 bases). This CDR3 region has 13 residues. Germline CDR1 is MNHEY and CDR2 is SVGAGI. V shed 6 bases and J shed 6 bases, with 14 bases lying between them. In DNA form, the CDR3 reads TGTGCCAGCAGACCGAATCAGGGAAATGGCTACACCTTC. Translated, it gives CASRPNQGNGYTF.

The chain couples TRBV4-2 to TRBJ1-2; 9 nucleotides match TRBD1. Germline-derived CDR1 and CDR2 are LGHNA and YNFKEQ. J lost 0 bases, V lost 3 bases, and 14 bases had no gene match. This CDR3 contains 19 residues. DNA for the CDR3: TGTGCCAGCAGCCAGATTAAAACAGGGGGCGCAGGTACTAACTATGGCTACACCTTC. Translating it yields CASSQIKTGGAGTNYGYTF.

The V call is TRBV18, the J call TRBJ2-7, with D tentatively TRBD1 (6 bases). Germline assignment: CDR1 KGHSH and CDR2 LQKENI. V shed 5 bases and J shed 7 bases, with 12 bases lying between them. The CDR3 sequence is 12 residues long. CDR3 bases: TGTGCCAGCTCAGCGTCCGGGACAGAGCAGTACGTC. This gives the protein CASSASGTEQYV.

The CDR3 loop is CASSPQGGQIADTQYF. For the CDR3, the DNA is TGTGCCAGCAGCCCCCAGGGAGGGCAAATTGCAGATACGCAGTATTTT. The rearrangement links TRBV9 to TRBJ2-3, with TRBD2 identical over 7 bases. V lost 4 bases, J lost 4 bases, and 12 bases stayed unmatched. The CDR3 sequence is 16 residues long. Germline V gene sequence: CDR1 SGDLS, CDR2 YYNGEE.

This chain uses TRBV2 with TRBJ1-4; D is perhaps TRBD1 (5 bases). Germline-derived CDR1 and CDR2 are SNHLY and FYNNEI. The CDR3 is 13 amino acids. V lost 8 bases and J 7 bases, leaving 14 bases between the germline ends. The CDR3 sequence is CASRGRGGEKLFF. The CDR3 bases are TGTGCCAGCCGGGGTAGGGGAGGTGAAAAACTGTTTTTT.

V usage is TRBV27 and J usage is TRBJ1-2; TRBD1 matches at 9 bases. CDR1 MNHEY and CDR2 SMNVEV come from the germline V gene (reference sequence). The CDR3 is made up of 15 amino acids. J gave up 2 bases and V 6 bases, and 7 bases lay outside the gene matches. The DNA of the CDR3 is TGTGCCAGCAGCCTCTCGGGGACAGGGAACTATGGCTACACCTTC. It specifies CASSLSGTGNYGYTF.

The chain's CDR3 is CASSDRGTGDGYTF. In DNA, the CDR3 is TGTGCCAGCAGTGATCGGGGGACAGGGGATGGCTACACCTTC. The V gene is TRBV25-1, the J gene TRBJ1-2, with TRBD1 matching over 10 bases. Germline V gene lookup returns CDR1 MGHDK and CDR2 SYGVNS. This CDR3 has 14 amino acids. J gave up 6 bases and V 3 bases, and 4 bases lay outside the gene matches.

The V and J genes are TRBV27 and TRBJ1-2, with D perhaps TRBD1 (6 bases). Trimming left V 4 bases short and J 8 bases short, with 11 bases between. The CDR3 runs 12 residues. Per germline, CDR1 MNHEY and CDR2 SMNVEV (reference sequence). CDR3 in amino acids: CASSSGDEGYTF. The CDR3 coding sequence is TGTGCCAGCAGTTCAGGGGACGAAGGCTACACCTTC.

The rearrangement links TRBV4-2 to TRBJ1-3; D remains unclear. Germline CDR1 and CDR2: LGHNA and YNFKEQ. The CDR3 consists of 14 residues. V lost 1 base and J 0 bases, leaving 4 bases between the germline ends. The CDR3 loop is CASSQVSSGNTIYF. DNA of the CDR3: TGTGCCAGCAGCCAAGTCAGCTCTGGAAACACCATATATTTT.

V and J are TRBV11-2 and TRBJ1-2, with D unclear. Trimming removed 5 bases at V and 1 base at J, with 14 bases between. CDR3 length: 15 amino acids. Germline CDR1 SGHAT, CDR2 FQNNGV. The CDR3 bases are TGTGCCAGCAGCCCGTTGGACGGGATTAACTATGGCTACACCTTC. Its translation is CASSPLDGINYGYTF.

This chain joins TRBV7-9 and TRBJ1-6; no clear D. Trimming took 1 base from V and 14 from J, leaving 15 bases between them. The CDR3 is made up of 14 amino acids. The V gene's germline CDR1 is SEHNR and CDR2 FQNEAQ (reference sequence). The CDR3 bases are TGTGCCAGCAGCTTAGTGGGTACGGGTTGGTCCCTCCACTTT. Protein sequence: CASSLVGTGWSLHF.

The V gene is TRBV5-1, the J gene TRBJ2-3; TRBD1 matches 7 bases. CDR1 SGHRS and CDR2 YFSETQ come from the germline V gene. After removal of 3 bases from V and 2 bases from J, the junction contained 6 bases not matched to a gene. The length of the CDR3 is 15 residues. This CDR3 reads CASSSNRGVTDTQYF. The CDR3 nucleotides read TGCGCCAGCAGCTCAAACAGGGGAGTCACAGATACGCAGTATTTT.

In this sample, this clone turned up a few times. This sequence joins TRBV9 and TRBJ2-2; TRBD1 matches 8 bases. This CDR3 comprises 17 residues. CDR1 SGDLS and CDR2 YYNGEE come from the germline V gene. V shed 2 bases, J shed 2 bases, and the junction held 8 bases outside the gene matches. CDR3 in amino acids: CASSVTPGQENTGELFF. DNA of the CDR3: TGTGCCAGCAGCGTTACTCCGGGACAGGAAAACACCGGGGAGCTGTTTTTT.

The CDR3 sequence is CASTPVQETQYF. Written as DNA, the CDR3 is TGTGCCAGCACACCGGTACAAGAGACCCAGTACTTC. This chain connects TRBV6-5 to TRBJ2-5; D gene unclear. Germline V lookup: CDR1 MNHEY, CDR2 SVGAGI. Trimming took 7 bases from V and 2 from J, leaving 8 bases between them. The length of the CDR3 is 12 residues.

This rearrangement joins TRBV10-3 to TRBJ2-7, with 8 nucleotides matching TRBD1. The germline gives CDR1 ENHRY, CDR2 SYGVKD. This CDR3 contains 15 residues. V lost 3 bases to trimming and J lost 2 bases; unmatched junction nucleotides: 6. In nucleotides, the CDR3 is TGTGCCATCAGTGACCAGGGGACAGGAACCTACGAGCAGTACTTC. Protein sequence: CAISDQGTGTYEQYF.

This chain links TRBV19 with TRBJ1-1; a weak D match, TRBD1 (6 bases). Trimming left V 6 bases short and J 4 bases short, with 15 bases between. The CDR3 is made up of 14 amino acids. The V gene's germline CDR1 is LNHDA and CDR2 SQIVND (reference sequence). The CDR3 is CASRTLTGPTEAFF. The CDR3 nucleotides read TGTGCCAGTAGGACCCTCACAGGGCCCACTGAAGCTTTCTTT.

In this sample, this clone turned up once. V and J are TRBV11-3 and TRBJ2-7; the D is unclear. The V end lost 6 bases, the J end lost 2 bases, and 14 bases lay between the germline ends. The CDR3 length is 14 residues. Germline V gives CDR1 SGHNT, CDR2 YENEEA. CDR3 sequence (DNA): TGTGCCAGCAGTCTAACCAACAGAGCCTACGAGCAGTACGTC. Translating it yields CASSLTNRAYEQYV.

This clone was seen a handful of times. This chain joins TRBV11-2 and TRBJ1-1; the D is unclear. The CDR3 length is 12 residues. V gave up 7 bases and J gave up 1 base, with 7 bases separating them. Germline lookup yields CDR1 SGHAT and CDR2 FQNNGV. CDR3 sequence (DNA): TGTGCCAGCACGGGGTGGAACACTGAAGCTTTCTTT. Protein: CASTGWNTEAFF.

The chain couples TRBV18 to TRBJ1-3; 8 bases are a match to TRBD1. The junction had 5 bases not matched to a gene; V was cut back by 3 bases and J by 4 bases. Germline V gene data show CDR1 as KGHSH and CDR2 as LQKENI. The CDR3 is 15 residues long. CDR3 in amino acids: CASSPTGGQGNTIYF. CDR3 bases: TGTGCCAGCTCACCCACAGGGGGACAAGGAAACACCATATATTTT.

The CDR3 spells CASSLAQGAAGEQFF. Here the CDR3 DNA reads TGTGCCAGCAGCTTAGCGCAGGGGGCTGCCGGTGAGCAGTTCTTC. The V gene is TRBV11-2, the J gene TRBJ2-1; TRBD1 aligns across 8 bases. The V gene end was trimmed by 1 base and the J gene end by 9 bases; junction bases not matched to a gene: 8. From germline, CDR1 is SGHAT and CDR2 FQNNGV. There are 15 residues in the CDR3.

Concerning this clone: This same CDR3 is encoded by further DNA sequences in the sample. The gene calls are TRBV28 and TRBJ1-2, with 8 bases matching TRBD1. J lost 6 bases, V lost 4 bases, and 1 base had no gene match. Germline V gene sequence: CDR1 MDHEN, CDR2 SYDVKM. The CDR3 extends over 12 amino acids. In DNA form, the CDR3 reads TGTGCCAGCAGTTCGGGACAGGATGGCTACACCTTC. Protein: CASSSGQDGYTF.